The entry that follows covers one T cell receptor beta chain sequence. The antigen is unknown. Other DNA sequences within the sample encode an identical CDR3. In the original workflow: ImmunoSEQ supplied junction-only sequences lacking quality scores, so filtering was different. Data came from immunoSEQ multiplex PCR; TCRdb stores just in-frame clones and leaves some out. V and J calls plus clone size are reproduced from that table; the DNA served to infer D and trimming. The sample has 2 million or so clones, 85% to 95% seen once. The record originates from a study of shared clonotypes between healthy human individuals. Study-wide results and limits: Generation probability values for non-shared clonotypes were lower than those for clonotypes shared by all four donors.

Germline V gene data show CDR1 as SGHTA and CDR2 as FQGTGA. V gave up 1 base and J gave up 5 bases, with 6 bases separating them. The CDR3 is 13 residues long. The chain uses TRBV7-3 and TRBJ2-1, with D possibly being TRBD1 (5 bases). The sequencing input was naive CD4+ T cells sorted from blood. Subset defined: CD45RA+ positively selected. The TCR sequence derives from a man between 18 and 35 years old in good health. In nucleotides, the CDR3 is TGTGCCAGCAGCTTAAGCAGGGACAATGAGCAGTTCTTC. It specifies CASSLSRDNEQFF.